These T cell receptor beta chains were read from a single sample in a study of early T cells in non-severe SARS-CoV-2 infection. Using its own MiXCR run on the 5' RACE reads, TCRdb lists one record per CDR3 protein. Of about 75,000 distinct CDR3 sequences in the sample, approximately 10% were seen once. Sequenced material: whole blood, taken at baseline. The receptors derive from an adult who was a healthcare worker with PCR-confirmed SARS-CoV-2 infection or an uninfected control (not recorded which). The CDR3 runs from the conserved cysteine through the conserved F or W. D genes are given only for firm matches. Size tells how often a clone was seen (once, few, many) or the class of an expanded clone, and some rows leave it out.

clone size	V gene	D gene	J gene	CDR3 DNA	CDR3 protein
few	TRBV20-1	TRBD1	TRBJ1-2	TGCAGTGCTAGCCAGGGGGTCGGCTATGGCTACACCTTC	CSASQGVGYGYTF
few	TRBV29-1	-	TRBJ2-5	TGCAGCGTAGAGACAGTGGAGACCCAGTACTTC	CSVETVETQYF
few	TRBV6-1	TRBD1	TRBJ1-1	TGTGCCAGCAGTTCTCGGACAGGGGAGTACACTGAAGCTTTCTTT	CASSSRTGEYTEAFF
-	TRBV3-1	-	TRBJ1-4	TGTGCCAGCAGCCAGAAGCGGGAGAATGAAAAACTGTTTTTT	CASSQKRENEKLFF
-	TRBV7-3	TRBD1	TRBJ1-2	TGTGCCAGCAGCTTATACCCCGGGACAGGGGAATATGGCTACACCTTC	CASSLYPGTGEYGYTF
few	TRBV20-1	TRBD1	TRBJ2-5	TGCAGTGCTAGAGATGACAGGGGGTACCAAGAGACCCAGTACTTC	CSARDDRGYQETQYF
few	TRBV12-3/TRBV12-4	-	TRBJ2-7	TGTGCCAGCAGTTTAGCCAACTACGAGCAGTACTTC	CASSLANYEQYF
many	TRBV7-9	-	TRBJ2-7	TGTGCCAGCAGCATAGAAGAGGGATCCTACGAGCAGTACTTC	CASSIEEGSYEQYF
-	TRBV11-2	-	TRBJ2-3	TGTGCCAGCAGCTTAAGGTTCGAGGTTCGGATCACAGATACGCAGTATTTT	CASSLRFEVRITDTQYF
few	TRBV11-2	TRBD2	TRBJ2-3	TGTGCCAGCAGCTCACAGCGGGGTCGCCCCGGGGGGCAGTATTTT	CASSSQRGRPGGQYF
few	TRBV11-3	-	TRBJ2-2	TGTGCCAGCAGCTTAAACTCTGGGGGCAAGGACACCGGGGAGCTGTTTTTT	CASSLNSGGKDTGELFF
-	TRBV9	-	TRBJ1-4	TGTGCCAGCAGCGGCACAGGGTCTGAAAAACTGTTTTTT	CASSGTGSEKLFF
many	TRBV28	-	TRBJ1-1	TGTGCCAGCAGTTTATTTGGCCAACAGAACACTGAAGCTTTCTTT	CASSLFGQQNTEAFF
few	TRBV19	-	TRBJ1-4	TGTGCCAGTAGTACCCAACGGCTATCTAATGAAAAACTGTTTTTT	CASSTQRLSNEKLFF
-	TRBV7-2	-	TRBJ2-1	TGTGCCAGCAGCCCGTCTGTGATACAGGGTTTCCGATACAATGAGCAGTTCTTC	CASSPSVIQGFRYNEQFF
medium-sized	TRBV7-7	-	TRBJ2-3	TGTGCCAGCAGCTTACCAGGGTCAGATACGCAGTATTTT	CASSLPGSDTQYF
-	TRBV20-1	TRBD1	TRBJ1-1	TGCAGTGCTTTCAGGGGGCGAATCACTGAAGCTTTCTTT	CSAFRGRITEAFF
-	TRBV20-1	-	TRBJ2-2	TGCAGTGCTCTAAATGGGGGGACCGGGGAGCTGTTTTTT	CSALNGGTGELFF
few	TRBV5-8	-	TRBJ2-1	TGTGCCAGCAGCTCGGATGTTAGGAGATCCTACAATGAGCAGTTCTTC	CASSSDVRRSYNEQFF
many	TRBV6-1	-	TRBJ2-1	TGTGCCAGCAGTGAATCCGCGGGGGCCTCTTCCAATGAGCAGTTCTTC	CASSESAGASSNEQFF
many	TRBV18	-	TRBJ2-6	TGTGCCAGCTCCCCCCCGGCTGGGGCCAACGTCCTGACTTTC	CASSPPAGANVLTF
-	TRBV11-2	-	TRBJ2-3	TGTGCCAGCAGCTTTCGCGGACAAGGGGCAGATACGCAGTATTTT	CASSFRGQGADTQYF
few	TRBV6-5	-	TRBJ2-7	TGTGCCAGTAGTTACGGGCTGGGACATCCAACCTGGTTC	CASSYGLGHPTWF
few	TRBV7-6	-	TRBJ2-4	TGTGCCAGCAGCTTAGATCCTTCCTCCAAAAACATTCAGTACTTC	CASSLDPSSKNIQYF
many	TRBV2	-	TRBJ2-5	TGTGCCAGCAAGTTGGACCTCTTATGGTTCCAGTACTTC	CASKLDLLWFQYF
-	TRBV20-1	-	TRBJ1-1	TGCAGTGCTAGACGACAGGCGGGGAACACTGAAGCTTTCTTT	CSARRQAGNTEAFF
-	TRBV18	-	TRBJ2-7	TGTGCCAGCTCACCGGGGGCGGGGGAGAGCGAGCAGTACTTC	CASSPGAGESEQYF
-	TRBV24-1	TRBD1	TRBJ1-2	TGTGCCACCAGTGCTTGGGACAGGGACTATGGCTACACCTTC	CATSAWDRDYGYTF
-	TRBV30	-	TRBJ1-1	TGTGCCTGGAGTCTTGCAGCTGAAGCTTTCTTT	CAWSLAAEAFF
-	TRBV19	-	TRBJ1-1	TGTGCCAGCCAGCCTTCGGCGAACACTGAAGCTTCCTTT	CASQPSANTEASF
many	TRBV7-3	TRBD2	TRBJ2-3	TGTGCCAGCAGCCCCGGACTAGAGGGAGATACGCAGTATTTT	CASSPGLEGDTQYF
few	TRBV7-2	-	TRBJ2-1	TGTGCCAGCAGCTTAGGGGGGAGGTATGAGCAGTTCTTC	CASSLGGRYEQFF
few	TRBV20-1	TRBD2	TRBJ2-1	TGCAGTGCTAGCCCGACTAGCGGGGGGGCGACGGAGCAGTTCTTC	CSASPTSGGATEQFF
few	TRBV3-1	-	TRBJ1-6	TGTGCCAGCAGCCAACAGGGGCTTTGGGCCCTCCACTTT	CASSQQGLWALHF
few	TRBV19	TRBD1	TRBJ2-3	TGTGCCAGTAGTATGGGACAGACTTCGCAGTATTTT	CASSMGQTSQYF
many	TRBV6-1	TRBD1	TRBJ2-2	TGTGCCAGCGACCGAGACAGGGGGCATCGGGAGCTGTTTTTT	CASDRDRGHRELFF
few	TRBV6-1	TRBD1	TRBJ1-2	TGTGCCACTGGAAGTTTCGCGACAGGGCACTATGGCTACACCTTC	CATGSFATGHYGYTF
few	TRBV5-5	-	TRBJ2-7	TGTGCCAGCAGGTGGGGAGCGTCTACATCCGAGCAGTACTTC	CASRWGASTSEQYF
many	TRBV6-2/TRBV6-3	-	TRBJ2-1	TGTGCCAGCAGTCTGGACAATAATGGACACAATGAGCAGTTCTTC	CASSLDNNGHNEQFF
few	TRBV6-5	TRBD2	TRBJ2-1	TGTGCCAGCAGTCGGGGGACTAGCGGGCTGCACAATGAGCAGTTCTTC	CASSRGTSGLHNEQFF
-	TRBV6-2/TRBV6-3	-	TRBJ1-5	TGTGCCAGCCAAAGGGACGGCAATCAGCCCCAGCATTTT	CASQRDGNQPQHF
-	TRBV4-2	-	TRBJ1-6	TGTGCCAGCAGCCAAGGACAAGGCGGACAGACGGTTTCACCCCTCCACTTT	CASSQGQGGQTVSPLHF
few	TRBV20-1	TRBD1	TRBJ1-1	TGCAGTGCTACCGGACAGGGAAGGACTGAAGCTTTCTTT	CSATGQGRTEAFF
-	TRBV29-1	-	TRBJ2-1	TGCAGCGTGGGGGCTAGGGGTACCACACCCAATGAGCAGTTCTTC	CSVGARGTTPNEQFF
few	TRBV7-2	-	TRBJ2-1	TGTGCCAGCAGCTTGACACCCACCGGATCCTACAATGAGCAGTTCTTC	CASSLTPTGSYNEQFF